The sequence of this T cell receptor (beta chain) was determined in a study of beta chain features in type 1 diabetes. Expressed TCRB transcripts were sequenced because the isolated RNA had all been reverse transcribed beforehand. Produced via immunoSEQ multiplex PCR; TCRdb's table is partial and in-frame only. The sample lists 200,000 to 300,000 clones; 68% were seen once. This receptor was obtained from a man aged 25 to 40 in good health. The sample consisted of naive CD4+ T cells from blood.

CDR3 sequence reads: CASSRGQGAYEQYF. Written as DNA, the CDR3 is TGTGCCAGCAGTCGCGGACAGGGGGCTTACGAGCAGTACTTC. The chain joins TRBV6-5 to TRBJ2-7; 11 positions match TRBD1. The CDR3 is made up of 14 amino acids. Losses at the gene ends were 5 bases for V and 4 bases for J; bases not matched to a gene: 4. Per germline, CDR1 MNHEY and CDR2 SVGAGI.